The T cell receptor (beta chain) described here comes from a study of post-analysis software for immune sequencing data. About the study: Courses of disease covered relapsing-remitting, secondary progressive and progressive-relapsing multiple sclerosis.

As regards this clonotype: What it recognizes is unknown.

Findings and limits, study-wide: Patients used a handful of TRBV segments, including TRBV5-6, TRBV5-1 and TRBV20-1, more often than controls. Controls' normalized Chao1 diversity significantly exceeded that of multiple sclerosis patients. Strong co-clustering by F measure linked samples that shared a preparation batch.

Unique-molecular-identifier-tagged TCR beta cDNA libraries were used. Around 500,000 cDNA molecules came from about 1 to 10 million T cells. TCRdb reprocessed the PCR reads via MiXCR and lists one record per CDR3 protein. The repertoire has hundreds of thousands of distinct CDR3 sequences, around 27% of them found once; the top ten carry around 0.56%. This CDR3 contains 13 residues. Germline CDR1 is LGHDT and CDR2 is YNNKEL (reference sequence). V was shortened by 2 bases and J by 9 bases, with 12 bases between the two germline ends. This clonotype was sampled from a girl aged 10 to 17 with multiple sclerosis. Input material: blood. The J gene is TRBJ2-3, the V gene TRBV3-1, with D unresolved. This CDR3 reads CASSQNPGPTQYF. The DNA of the CDR3 is TGTGCCAGCAGCCAAAACCCGGGCCCCACGCAGTATTTT.